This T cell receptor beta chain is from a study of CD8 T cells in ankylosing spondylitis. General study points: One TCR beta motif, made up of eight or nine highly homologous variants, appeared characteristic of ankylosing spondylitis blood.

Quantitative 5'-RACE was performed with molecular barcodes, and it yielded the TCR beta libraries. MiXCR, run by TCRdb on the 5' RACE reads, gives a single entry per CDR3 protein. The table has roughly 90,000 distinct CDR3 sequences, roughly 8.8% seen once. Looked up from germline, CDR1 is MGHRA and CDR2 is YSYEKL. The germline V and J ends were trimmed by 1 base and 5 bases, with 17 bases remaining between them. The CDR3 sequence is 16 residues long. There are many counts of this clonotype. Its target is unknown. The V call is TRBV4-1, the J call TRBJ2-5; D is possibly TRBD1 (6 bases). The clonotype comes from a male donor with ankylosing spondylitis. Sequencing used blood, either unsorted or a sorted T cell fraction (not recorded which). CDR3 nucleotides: TGCGCCAGCAGCCAAGGCCCGGGACAAACTGGGGAGACCCAGTACTTC. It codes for CASSQGPGQTGETQYF.